This entry lists 10 T cell receptor beta chains sequenced from one sample in a study of blood T cell repertoires in COVID-19. Libraries were prepared by immunoSEQ multiplex PCR; TCRdb keeps only in-frame clonotypes and omits some of them. The sample has some 360,000 clones; over 85% are singletons. Sequencing used peripheral blood. Source of these receptors: a woman aged 60-70 years with COVID-19, enrolled during active disease.

V and J are TRBV18 and TRBJ2-1; TRBD1 might be the D (6 bases). The CDR3 extends over 14 amino acids. V was trimmed by 3 bases and J by 2 bases, leaving 8 bases between them. CDR1 KGHSH and CDR2 LQKENI come from the germline V gene. The CDR3 loop is CASSPTGTYNEQFF. CDR3 DNA: TGTGCCAGCTCACCGACAGGAACCTACAATGAGCAGTTCTTC.

This chain links TRBV18 with TRBJ2-6; D perhaps matches TRBD2 (5 bases). The germline V gene has CDR1 KGHSH and CDR2 LQKENI. CDR3 length equals 22 residues. Trimming removed 1 base at V and 0 bases at J, with 25 bases between. CDR3 bases: TGTGCCAGCTCACCACTCCACAAGTCGGGGAGATTAGCTATCTCTGGGGCCAACGTCCTGACTTTC. This translates into CASSPLHKSGRLAISGANVLTF.

The chain links TRBV6-5 to TRBJ2-3; weak D call: TRBD1 (5 bases). Germline CDR1 is MNHEY and CDR2 is SVGAGI. The CDR3 is made up of 16 amino acids. The V end lost 0 bases, the J end lost 0 bases, and 10 bases lay between the germline ends. The CDR3 region has the DNA TGTGCCAGCAGTTACTCAGGTCGGACAAGCACAGATACGCAGTATTTT. It encodes CASSYSGRTSTDTQYF.

This clone was picked up one time. The V and J genes are TRBV19 and TRBJ2-7, with D tentatively TRBD1 (6 bases). CDR1 and CDR2 (germline): LNHDA, SQIVND (reference sequence). V dropped 8 bases and J dropped 1 base, with 15 bases sitting between them. CDR3 length equals 14 residues. CDR3 region: CASRSFQGSYEQYF. CDR3 nucleotide sequence: TGTGCCAGTCGATCTTTCCAGGGGTCCTACGAGCAGTACTTC.

The chain carries TRBV5-8 and TRBJ2-3, with no clear D. Trimming left V 3 bases short and J 3 bases short, with 5 bases between. CDR3 length: 12 amino acids. The V gene's germline CDR1 is SGHTS and CDR2 YDEGEE. CDR3 sequence: CASSYWTDTQYF. In DNA form, the CDR3 reads TGTGCCAGCAGCTACTGGACAGATACGCAGTATTTT.

V is TRBV2 and J is TRBJ1-2; no clear D gene. The germline V and J ends were trimmed by 5 bases and 2 bases, with 9 bases remaining between them. There are 13 residues in the CDR3. Germline CDR1 SNHLY, CDR2 FYNNEI. CDR3 DNA sequence: TGTGCCAGCAGTACTACACGGAACTATGGCTACACCTTC. Translating it yields CASSTTRNYGYTF.

This sequence joins TRBV6-1 and TRBJ2-7; D is unclear. The CDR3 is 13 amino acids. Looked up from germline, CDR1 is MNHNS and CDR2 is SASEGT. Trimming removed 2 bases from V and 2 bases from J, with 7 bases in between. Written as DNA, the CDR3 is TGTGCCAGCAGTGAAAAATCCACCTACGAGCAGTACTTC. It yields the protein CASSEKSTYEQYF.

This clone was seen a single time. This chain joins TRBV11-1 and TRBJ1-2, with D possibly matching TRBD1 (6 bases). The V end lost 4 bases, the J end lost 4 bases, and 13 bases lay between the germline ends. CDR1 is SGHAT and CDR2 is FQDESV in the germline V gene (reference sequence). The CDR3 has 14 residues. The CDR3 DNA follows: TGTGCCAGCAGCTCCACGGGACACATCTATGGCTACACCTTC. It is translated as CASSSTGHIYGYTF.

The V and J genes are TRBV19 and TRBJ1-1; 10 bases are a match to TRBD1. V was pared by 6 bases and J by 5 bases, with 3 bases of the junction left unmatched. Per the germline V gene, CDR1 is LNHDA and CDR2 is SQIVND (reference sequence). The CDR3 extends over 13 amino acids. The CDR3: CASRRQGATEAFF. CDR3 DNA: TGTGCCAGTAGGAGACAGGGGGCTACTGAAGCTTTCTTT.

In DNA form, the CDR3 reads TGTGCCAGCTCACTTACCGGGACAGAGACTGAAGCTTTCTTT. Translation: CASSLTGTETEAFF. The chain joins TRBV18 to TRBJ1-1; 7 positions agree with TRBD1. CDR3 length equals 14 residues. J lost 5 bases, V lost 4 bases, and 7 bases had no gene match. Germline V CDR1 and CDR2: KGHSH, LQKENI.